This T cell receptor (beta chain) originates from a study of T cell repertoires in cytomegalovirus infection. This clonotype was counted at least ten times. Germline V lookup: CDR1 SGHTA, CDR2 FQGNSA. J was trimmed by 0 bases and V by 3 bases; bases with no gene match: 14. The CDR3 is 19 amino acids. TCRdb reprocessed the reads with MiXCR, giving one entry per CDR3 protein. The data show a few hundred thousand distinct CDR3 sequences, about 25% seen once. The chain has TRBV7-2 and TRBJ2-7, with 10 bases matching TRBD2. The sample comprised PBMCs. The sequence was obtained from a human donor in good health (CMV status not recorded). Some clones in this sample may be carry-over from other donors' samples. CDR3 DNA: TGTGCCAGCAGCTTGGGGGCCCGGTTACTAGCGGGAATCTCCTACGAGCAGTACGTC. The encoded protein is CASSLGARLLAGISYEQYV.